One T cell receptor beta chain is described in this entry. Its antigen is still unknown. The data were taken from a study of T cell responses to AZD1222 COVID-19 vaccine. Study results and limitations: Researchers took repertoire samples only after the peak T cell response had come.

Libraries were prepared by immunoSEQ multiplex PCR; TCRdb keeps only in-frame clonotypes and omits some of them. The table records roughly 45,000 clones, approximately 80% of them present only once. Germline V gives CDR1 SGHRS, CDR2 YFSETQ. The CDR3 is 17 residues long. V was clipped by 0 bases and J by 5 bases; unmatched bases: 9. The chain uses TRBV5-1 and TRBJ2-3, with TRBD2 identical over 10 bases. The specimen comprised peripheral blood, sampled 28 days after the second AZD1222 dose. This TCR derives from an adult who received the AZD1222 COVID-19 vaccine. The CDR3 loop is CASSLGPTSGARDTQYF. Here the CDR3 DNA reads TGCGCCAGCAGCTTGGGCCCTACTAGCGGGGCGAGAGATACGCAGTATTTT. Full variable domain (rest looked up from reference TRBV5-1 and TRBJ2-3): KAGVTQTPRYLIKTRGQQVTLSCSPISGHRSVSWYQQTPGQGLQFLFEYFSETQRNKGNFPGRFSGRQFSNSRSEMNVSTLELGDSALYLCASSLGPTSGARDTQYFGPGTRLTVL.